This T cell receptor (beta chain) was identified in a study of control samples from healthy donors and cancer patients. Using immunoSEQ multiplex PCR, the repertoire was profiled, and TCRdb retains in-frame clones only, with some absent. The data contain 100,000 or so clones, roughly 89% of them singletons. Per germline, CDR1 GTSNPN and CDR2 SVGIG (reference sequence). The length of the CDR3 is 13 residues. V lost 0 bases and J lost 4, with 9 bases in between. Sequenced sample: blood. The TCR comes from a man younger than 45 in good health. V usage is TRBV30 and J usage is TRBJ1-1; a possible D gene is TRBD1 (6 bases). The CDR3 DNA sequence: TGTGCCTGGAGTGTAATCAGGGGCACTGAAGCTTTCTTT. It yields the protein CAWSVIRGTEAFF.